One TCR beta chain is described in this entry. Its recognized antigen is unknown. Nothing much larger sits one base from this clone, and base qualities are not available. From the germline V gene, CDR1 is MNHEY and CDR2 is SVGAGI. V is clipped by 8 bases and J by 4 bases, and the sequence between their germline boundaries is 14 bases long. Spanning cysteine to phenylalanine, the CDR3 consists of 13 amino acids. Only the CDR3 DNA stays, 39 bases, in frame from base 1. These data originate in a study of OX40 agonist ivuxolimab in advanced cancers. A note on the overall study: The costimulatory receptor OX40 (CD134) was targeted by ivuxolimab, a fully human IgG2 agonistic monoclonal antibody. Intravenous ivuxolimab was administered to patients every 2 weeks at six dose levels: 0.01, 0.1, 0.3, 1.5, 3 and 10 mg/kg. Of the roughly 52 dose-escalation patients, hepatocellular carcinoma was present in around 20, melanoma in around 15, renal cell carcinoma in 9 and head and neck cancer in 9. In the dose-escalation cohort, more than 75% of patients were male, and the mean age was roughly 60 years, with a range of roughly 20 to 80. Prior anti-PD-1, anti-PD-L1 or anti-CTLA-4 therapy was permitted, and checkpoint inhibitors had been received by under 50% of dose-escalation patients. Three dose-escalation patients achieved partial responses, one with hepatocellular carcinoma and two with cutaneous melanoma. Peripheral TCRbeta sequencing aimed to test whether ivuxolimab altered TCR sequence diversity and caused clonal T-cell expansion. The paper covers the monotherapy dose-escalation part of the phase I ivuxolimab trial, which included N ≈ 54 patients. What the study reported, not specific to this receptor: After ivuxolimab, expanded clones were on average more numerous among CD8+ T cells than among CD4+ T cells. Partial responders in the 0.1-3.0 mg/kg groups had among the lowest normalized peripheral clonal expansion, especially among CD8+ T cells. At doses of 0.1 to 3.0 mg/kg, clonal expansion of both CD4+ and CD8+ T cells in blood was seen between baseline and week 6. Antigen specificity was not determined for the clonally expanded peripheral T cells. Low levels of normalized T-cell clonal expansion were also seen in some nonresponding patients.

For sequencing of the TCRbeta CDR3 region, genomic DNA was extracted from the sorted cells. TCRbeta CDR3 regions were sequenced using the immunoSEQ Assay. What TCRdb holds here is the immuneACCESS table cut down to in-frame rearrangements. Part of the clones is not present; checked against another copy, under half of the missing clones reflect an unresolved V gene, and the others are unexplained. Recorded for this sample are 45,000 to 70,000 clones; 88% of them occurred a single time. The ten largest make up approximately 7.2% of the sample. The trial excluded patients who had a history of autoimmune disease or who were on systemic immunosuppression. Peripheral blood for TCR sequencing was collected from all dose cohorts at baseline, on cycle 4 day 1, and on cycle 7 day 1. The samples were drawn from a first-in-human, open-label, multicenter phase I dose-escalation trial of ivuxolimab. Adults with locally advanced or metastatic melanoma, renal cell carcinoma, hepatocellular carcinoma or head and neck squamous cell carcinoma were enrolled in the trial. Before TCR sequencing, CD4+ T cells and CD8+ T cells were sorted from peripheral blood as separate populations.

The chain employs TRBV6-5 and TRBJ1-2; there is no confident call for the D gene. The sample in question was CD4+ or CD8+ T cells sorted from blood, obtained in a trial of the OX40 agonist ivuxolimab. This clonotype was sampled from an adult with an advanced solid tumor such as melanoma, head and neck, liver or kidney cancer. This receptor has the CDR3 CASHQRVSYGYTF. The sequenced DNA is TGTGCCAGCCATCAGCGGGTGTCCTATGGCTACACCTTC.